What follows are 26 T cell receptor beta chains derived from one specimen sequenced in a study of chemoradiotherapy in HPV16-positive cancers. This table comes from immunoSEQ multiplex PCR, and its TCRdb copy is limited to in-frame clones, with some not included. This table holds 30,000 to 40,000 clones, around four fifths found once. Here the sequenced sample was blood, taken from a patient who underwent chemoradiotherapy. The source is a human donor with HPV-associated anogenital cancer.

The CDR3 here is CASRVQSEAFF. The DNA of the CDR3 is TGTGCCAGCAGGGTACAGAGTGAAGCTTTCTTT. This sequence joins TRBV6-6 and TRBJ1-1; unclear D gene. The CDR3 sequence is 11 residues long. V was cut by 6 bases and J by 7 bases, with 9 bases left in between. Germline CDR1 MNHNY, CDR2 SVGAGI (reference sequence).

This clone was recorded a few times. The rearrangement joins TRBV6-5 to TRBJ2-1; D gene unclear. The CDR3 runs to 12 residues. V was trimmed by 4 bases and J by 6 bases, leaving 7 bases between them. Germline V CDR1 and CDR2: MNHEY, SVGAGI. CDR3 in DNA: TGTGCCAGCAGTTCCGAATTCAATGAGCAGTTCTTC. Amino acid sequence: CASSSEFNEQFF.

The genes are TRBV6-1 and TRBJ2-7, with a weak D call TRBD1 (6 bases). Per germline, CDR1 MNHNS and CDR2 SASEGT. V lost 7 bases and J 5 bases, leaving 18 bases between the germline ends. There are 14 residues in the CDR3. CDR3 sequence reads: CASKSYRASHEQYF. CDR3 bases: TGTGCCAGCAAATCGTACAGGGCGTCCCACGAGCAGTACTTC.

This rearrangement joins TRBV18 to TRBJ1-2; tentative D call: TRBD1 (6 bases). Germline lookup yields CDR1 KGHSH and CDR2 LQKENI. The CDR3 sequence is 13 residues long. The V gene lost 11 bases and the J gene lost 4 bases, with 17 bases spanning the gap. The CDR3 here is CACEGGNSYGYTF. The DNA of the CDR3 is TGTGCCTGCGAGGGGGGCAACTCCTATGGCTACACCTTC.

The rearrangement uses TRBV27 and TRBJ2-1; 13 positions agree with TRBD2. Per the germline V gene, CDR1 is MNHEY and CDR2 is SMNVEV (reference sequence). This CDR3 spans 16 amino acids. Trimming at V came to 2 bases and at J to 7 bases, leaving 5 bases not matched to a gene. The DNA for the CDR3 is TGTGCCAGCAGTTTACGACTAGCGGGGGGCGGGAATGAGCAGTTCTTC. It specifies CASSLRLAGGGNEQFF.

The chain employs TRBV7-2 and TRBJ2-3, with TRBD2 as a possible D gene (5 bases). The CDR3 is made up of 16 amino acids. V was cut by 1 base and J by 6 bases, with 17 bases left in between. Germline V CDR1 and CDR2: SGHTA, FQGNSA. CDR3 region: CASSLVGVNGRDTQYF. The CDR3, as DNA: TGTGCCAGCAGCTTAGTGGGAGTTAATGGTAGGGATACGCAGTATTTT.

This chain links TRBV10-3 with TRBJ2-4, with 7 positions matching TRBD1. The junction had 4 bases not matched to a gene; V was cut back by 4 bases and J by 7 bases. The CDR3 length is 13 residues. CDR1 and CDR2 from the germline V gene are ENHRY and SYGVKD. CDR3 nucleotides: TGTGCCATCAGTGGGACAGGTAGTAACATTCAGTACTTC. Translation: CAISGTGSNIQYF.

The V and J genes are TRBV2 and TRBJ1-4; 9 bases fit TRBD1. The CDR3 is made up of 13 amino acids. CDR1 is SNHLY, CDR2 FYNNEI, per germline. The V segment lost 10 bases and the J segment 5 bases; nucleotides outside the gene matches: 5. The chain's CDR3 is CAIGTGRNEKLFF. The CDR3 DNA is TGTGCCATCGGGACAGGGAGGAATGAAAAACTGTTTTTT. The complete variable domain, with remaining parts taken from reference TRBV2 and TRBJ1-4, reads EPEVTQTPSHQVTQMGQEVILRCVPISNHLYFYWYRQILGQKVEFLVSFYNNEISEKSEIFDDQFSVERPDGSNFTLKIRSTKLEDSAMYFCAIGTGRNEKLFFGSGTQLSVL.

The chain links TRBV6-1 to TRBJ2-7; possible D gene TRBD2, 5 bases. Germline-derived CDR1 and CDR2 are MNHNS and SASEGT. The CDR3 length is 13 residues. Trimming pared 7 bases from V and 3 bases from J, leaving 13 bases between. This CDR3 reads CASNLDGIYEQYF. The CDR3 nucleotides are TGTGCCAGCAACCTGGACGGGATCTACGAGCAGTACTTC.

The gene calls are TRBV18 and TRBJ1-2; a possible D gene is TRBD1 (6 bases). Looked up from germline, CDR1 is KGHSH and CDR2 is LQKENI. The germline V and J ends were trimmed by 0 bases and 3 bases, with 11 bases remaining between them. CDR3 length: 15 residues. The CDR3 loop reads CASSPPSYRDYGYTF. CDR3 coding DNA: TGTGCCAGCTCACCACCGTCCTACAGGGACTATGGCTACACCTTC.

The V gene is TRBV10-2, the J gene TRBJ1-6; the D gene is possibly TRBD1 (5 bases). The CDR3 contains 15 residues. With 7 bases removed from V and 9 bases from J, the gap between germline ends came to 19 bases. CDR1 WSHSY and CDR2 SAAADI come from the germline V gene. The CDR3 coding sequence is TGCGCCAGCACCCTGACAGAGGCTTTGGGTTCACCCCTCCACTTT. It yields the protein CASTLTEALGSPLHF.

This clone was counted a single time. The chain couples TRBV5-8 to TRBJ1-1, with 9 bases lining up with TRBD1. The CDR3 has 15 residues. V shed 0 bases, J shed 3 bases, and the junction held 3 bases outside the gene matches. Germline V lookup: CDR1 SGHTS, CDR2 YDEGEE. CDR3 loop: CASSLAGTGHTEAFF. CDR3 coding DNA: TGTGCCAGCAGCTTGGCCGGGACAGGGCACACTGAAGCTTTCTTT.

This clone came up once. CDR3 in amino acids: CASSPRRGYQPQHF. As DNA, the CDR3 is TGTGCCAGCAGCCCCCGGAGGGGTTATCAGCCCCAGCATTTT. The gene calls are TRBV12-1 and TRBJ1-5. TRBV12-1 is a listed pseudogene. The CDR3 extends over 14 amino acids.

The chain combines TRBV5-1 with TRBJ2-5; no clear D. Germline CDR1 reads SGHRS; CDR2 reads YFSETQ. The CDR3 runs to 14 residues. V dropped 3 bases and J dropped 5 bases, with 14 bases sitting between them. This CDR3 reads CASSSTTTKETQYF. The CDR3 DNA sequence: TGCGCCAGCAGCTCTACTACAACCAAGGAGACCCAGTACTTC. The whole variable domain, filled in from reference TRBV5-1 and TRBJ2-5, reads KAGVTQTPRYLIKTRGQQVTLSCSPISGHRSVSWYQQTPGQGLQFLFEYFSETQRNKGNFPGRFSGRQFSNSRSEMNVSTLELGDSALYLCASSSTTTKETQYFGPGTRLLVL.

The V gene is TRBV29-1, the J gene TRBJ2-7, with 8 positions matching TRBD2. This CDR3 comprises 14 residues. Unmatched junction bases numbered 7, after V lost 4 bases and J lost 2 bases. Germline V CDR1 and CDR2: SQVTM, ANQGSEA. The DNA of the CDR3 is TGCAGCGTTGGAGGTATAGCGGGGCCCTACGAGCAGTACTTC. This translates into CSVGGIAGPYEQYF.

V and J are TRBV27 and TRBJ2-3, with D possibly TRBD1 on 7 matching bases. Germline V gene data show CDR1 as MNHEY and CDR2 as SMNVEV (reference sequence). This CDR3 region has 15 residues. Between the trimmed V and J ends, which lost 4 bases and 5 bases, there was a span of 16 bases. The CDR3 sequence: CASSSGGPALDTQYF. As DNA, the CDR3 is TGTGCCAGCAGTTCAGGGGGGCCGGCCCTAGATACGCAGTATTTT.

This clone was recorded only once. The DNA for the CDR3 is TGCGCCAGCAGCATTTCCGGGACTAGGAGTTTAGATACGCAGTATTTT. Protein sequence: CASSISGTRSLDTQYF. This rearrangement joins TRBV5-1 to TRBJ2-3; 8 nucleotides match TRBD2. The CDR3 is 16 amino acids. Germline loops: CDR1 SGHRS, CDR2 YFSETQ. Germline trimming cut 4 bases from V and 5 bases from J; bases unmatched to any gene: 12.

The chain couples TRBV7-9 to TRBJ1-2; D remains unclear. The CDR3 sequence is 12 residues long. In germline, CDR1 is SEHNR, CDR2 FQNEAQ (reference sequence). V was shortened by 8 bases and J by 8 bases, with 15 bases between the two germline ends. CDR3 nucleotide sequence: TGTGCCAGCTGGGCGGACCTAGAGGGCTACACCTTC. Its protein product is CASWADLEGYTF.

V usage is TRBV11-3 and J usage is TRBJ1-1; a weak D match, TRBD1 (6 bases). The V and J ends lost 5 bases and 1 base respectively, with 8 bases between them. This CDR3 region has 13 residues. Looked up from germline, CDR1 is SGHNT and CDR2 is YENEEA. DNA for the CDR3: TGTGCCAGCAGCCGACAGGAGAACACTGAAGCTTTCTTT. Protein sequence: CASSRQENTEAFF.

This clone was counted only a few times. The J gene is TRBJ1-2, the V gene TRBV7-2; TRBD1 matches 7 bases. CDR1 is SGHTA, CDR2 FQGNSA, per germline. The CDR3 loop spans 12 amino acids. The J segment lost 5 bases and the V segment lost 6 bases, leaving 3 bases of the junction unmatched. DNA of the CDR3: TGTGCCAGCAGATCAGGGGGATATGGCTACACCTTC. Protein sequence: CASRSGGYGYTF.

This clone came up once. The CDR3 is CASSPGQSYNEQFF. The DNA of the CDR3 is TGCGCCAGCAGCCCCGGACAGTCCTACAATGAGCAGTTCTTC. The gene calls are TRBV5-1 and TRBJ2-1; D may be TRBD1 (6 bases). Per the germline V gene, CDR1 is SGHRS and CDR2 is YFSETQ. The CDR3 is 14 residues long. Trimming removed 4 bases from V and 1 base from J, with 9 bases in between.

This clone was detected a few times. The chain is built from TRBV7-2 and TRBJ2-3; TRBD2 aligns across 8 bases. This CDR3 has 16 amino acids. Trimming took 5 bases from V and 2 from J; bases not matched to a gene: 9. Germline V gives CDR1 SGHTA, CDR2 FQGNSA. CDR3 DNA sequence: TGTGCCAGCAGCCACGGGGTCGGGGGGGACACAGATACGCAGTATTTT. It yields the protein CASSHGVGGDTDTQYF. Looking up the rest from reference TRBV7-2 and TRBJ2-3 gives the full variable domain: GAGVSQSPSNKVTEKGKDVELRCDPISGHTALYWYRQSLGQGLEFLIYFQGNSAPDKSGLPSDRFSAERTGGSVSTLTIQRTQQEDSAVYLCASSHGVGGDTDTQYFGPGTRLTVL.

The rearrangement uses TRBV9 and TRBJ2-3, with unresolved D. The CDR3 consists of 12 residues. Trimming took 0 bases from V and 4 from J, leaving 3 bases between them. CDR1 and CDR2 (germline): SGDLS, YYNGEE. The CDR3 loop is CASSVDPDTQYF. Here the CDR3 DNA reads TGTGCCAGCAGCGTAGATCCAGATACGCAGTATTTT. Based on the CDR3 plus reference TRBV9 and TRBJ2-3, the full variable domain is DSGVTQTPKHLITATGQRVTLRCSPRSGDLSVYWYQQSLDQGLQFLIQYYNGEERAKGNILERFSAQQFPDLHSELNLSSLELGDSALYFCASSVDPDTQYFGPGTRLTVL.

The chain links TRBV5-4 to TRBJ1-1, with D hard to call. Trimming pared 4 bases from V and 1 base from J, leaving 17 bases between. The germline V gene has CDR1 SGHNT and CDR2 YYREEE (reference sequence). CDR3 size: 16 residues. In DNA, the CDR3 is TGTGCCAGCAGCCCCCCCTGGGCGGACGCGAACACTGAAGCTTTCTTT. Amino acids: CASSPPWADANTEAFF.

This clone has just one count. The CDR3 DNA reads TGTGCCAGCAGCGTAGGTTCGAACACTGAAGCTTTCTTT. Its translation is CASSVGSNTEAFF. V usage is TRBV9 and J usage is TRBJ1-1; D uncertain. The CDR3 consists of 13 residues. Trimming took off 0 bases at V and 1 base at J, with 4 bases between the two ends. CDR1 is SGDLS, CDR2 YYNGEE, per germline.

CDR3 DNA: TGTGCCAGTAGTATTCCGCTAGCGGGGGCCGAGCAGTACTTC. The encoded protein is CASSIPLAGAEQYF. This rearrangement joins TRBV19 to TRBJ2-7; 10 bases align to TRBD2. CDR1 and CDR2 (germline): LNHDA, SQIVND (reference sequence). Unmatched junction bases numbered 5, after V lost 3 bases and J lost 6 bases. The CDR3 has 14 residues.